This T cell receptor beta chain was sequenced in a study of early T cells in non-severe SARS-CoV-2 infection. Study as a whole: Unpaired chains resulted from sequencing bulk RNA of unsorted whole blood. Study-wide results and caveats: Matching results from VDJdb favored anti-spike CD8 responses, leaving private and CD4 specificities undetected.

The table lists this clonotype with many counts. Its specificity is not known. Germline V gene data show CDR1 as SGHRS and CDR2 as YFSETQ. The V and J ends lost 4 bases and 5 bases respectively, with 10 bases between them. The CDR3 has 13 residues. Unique molecular identifiers were attached to individual cDNA molecules. One entry per CDR3 protein, called by TCRdb with MiXCR from the 5' RACE reads. This sample has roughly 56,000 distinct CDR3 sequences, with over 12% found just once. The chain couples TRBV5-1 to TRBJ2-1; the D is unclear. The specimen comprised whole blood, sampled at baseline. The receptor's source is an adult who was a healthcare worker with PCR-confirmed SARS-CoV-2 infection or an uninfected control (not recorded which). Written as DNA, the CDR3 is TGCGCCAGCAGCCAGTCCCTAAACAATGAGCAGTTCTTC. It is translated as CASSQSLNNEQFF.